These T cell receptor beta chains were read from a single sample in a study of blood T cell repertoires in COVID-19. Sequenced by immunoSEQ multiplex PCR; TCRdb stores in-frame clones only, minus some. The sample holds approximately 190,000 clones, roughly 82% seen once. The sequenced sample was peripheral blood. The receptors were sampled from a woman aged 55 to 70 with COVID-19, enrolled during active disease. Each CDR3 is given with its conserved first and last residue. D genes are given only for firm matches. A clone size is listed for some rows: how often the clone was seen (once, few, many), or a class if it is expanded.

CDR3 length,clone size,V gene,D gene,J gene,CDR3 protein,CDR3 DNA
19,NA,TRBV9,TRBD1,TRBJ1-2,CASSVGRGPGGNLDYGYTF,TGTGCCAGCAGCGTAGGACGGGGGCCAGGGGGGAACCTTGACTATGGCTACACCTTC
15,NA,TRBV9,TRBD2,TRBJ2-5,CASSTQRGGLETQYF,TGTGCCAGCAGCACGCAACGGGGGGGGCTAGAGACCCAGTACTTC
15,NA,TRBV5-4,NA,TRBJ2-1,CASSLATRGYNEQFF,TGTGCCAGCAGCTTGGCAACCCGGGGCTACAATGAGCAGTTCTTC
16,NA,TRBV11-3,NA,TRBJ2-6,CASSLGGITGANVLTF,TGTGCCAGCAGCTTAGGCGGGATTACTGGGGCCAACGTCCTGACTTTC
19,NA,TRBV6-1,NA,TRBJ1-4,CASSEFLALGGVTNEKLFF,TGTGCCAGCAGTGAATTCTTGGCGCTCGGAGGGGTAACTAATGAAAAACTGTTTTTT
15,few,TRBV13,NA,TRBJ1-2,CASSPQGGANYGYTF,TGTGCCAGCAGCCCACAGGGTGGAGCTAACTATGGCTACACCTTC
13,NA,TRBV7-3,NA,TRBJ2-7,CASSPTGSDEQYF,TGTGCCAGCAGCCCGACAGGAAGCGACGAGCAGTACTTC
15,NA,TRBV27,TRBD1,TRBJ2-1,CASRHRDRAYNEQFF,TGTGCCAGCAGGCACCGGGACAGGGCCTACAATGAGCAGTTCTTC
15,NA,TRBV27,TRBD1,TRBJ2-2,CASSPQGAFTGELFF,TGTGCCAGCAGCCCACAGGGGGCGTTTACCGGGGAGCTGTTTTTT
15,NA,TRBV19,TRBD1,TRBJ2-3,CASSILGGEADTQYF,TGTGCCAGTAGTATTTTAGGGGGCGAGGCAGATACGCAGTATTTT
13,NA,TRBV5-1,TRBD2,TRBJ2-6,CASSLGRPHVLTF,TGCGCCAGCAGCCTCGGGAGGCCGCACGTCCTGACTTTC
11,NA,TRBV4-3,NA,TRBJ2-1,CASPMGGEQFF,TGCGCCAGCCCTATGGGAGGTGAGCAGTTCTTC
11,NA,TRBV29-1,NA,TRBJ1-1,CSVETNTEAFF,TGCAGCGTTGAGACAAACACTGAAGCTTTCTTT
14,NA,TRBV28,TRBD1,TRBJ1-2,CASSEQGLDYGYTF,TGTGCCAGTTCGGAACAGGGGTTGGACTATGGCTACACCTTC
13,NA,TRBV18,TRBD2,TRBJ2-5,CASSPPLAETQYF,TGTGCCAGCTCACCACCACTAGCGGAGACCCAGTACTTC